This T cell receptor (beta chain) was observed in a study of vaccination and CD4 T cells after COVID-19. Study details: Each convalescent patient was PCR positive for SARS-CoV-2 on nasal swab; nine cases were mild and one severe. General study points: Only relatively few convalescent patients were studied, and early post-infection timepoints were not analyzed.

Notes on this clonotype: The antigen is undetermined.

Noted treatment: roughly 10-day PBMC culture with coronavirus spike peptide pools or control peptides (ViraFEST assay). PBMCs, plated at about 2 million per well, were grown in the presence of approximately 10 IU/ml IL-2 and roughly 9.6 ug/ml peptide pools. CD4+ T cells that had been cultured provided DNA sequenced with the Oncomine TCR Beta short-read assay. TCRdb reprocessed the PCR reads via MiXCR and lists one record per CDR3 protein. The table shows under 25,000 distinct CDR3 sequences, with around 50% occurring only once. Germline CDR1 and CDR2: MDHEN and SYDVKM. Trimming took 3 bases from V and 5 from J, leaving 13 bases between them. The CDR3 is made up of 14 amino acids.

J is TRBJ2-5 and V is TRBV28; tentatively, D is TRBD2 (5 bases). What was sequenced was CD4+ T cells from blood, cultured in vitro. The origin of this receptor is a human donor who had recovered from COVID-19. The CDR3 region is CASSLGRDRETQYF. CDR3 DNA sequence: TGTGCCAGCAGTTTGGGGAGAGATCGGGAGACCCAGTACTTC. Full variable domain (rest looked up from reference TRBV28 and TRBJ2-5): DVKVTQSSRYLVKRTGEKVFLECVQDMDHENMFWYRQDPGLGLRLIYFSYDVKMKEKGDIPEGYSVSREKKERFSLILESASTNQTSMYLCASSLGRDRETQYFGPGTRLLVL.